Presented here are 19 T cell receptor beta chains from one specimen sequenced in a study of blood T cell repertoires in COVID-19. The data were produced by immunoSEQ multiplex PCR, yet TCRdb's version contains in-frame clones alone and is incomplete. The sample records about 59,000 clones, about nine tenths being singletons. The specimen was peripheral blood. The receptors shown here come from a human donor in a cohort sampled during active COVID-19.

This clone has only one observation. J is TRBJ2-1 and V is TRBV5-1; 14 nucleotides agree with TRBD2. Germline lookup yields CDR1 SGHRS and CDR2 YFSETQ. CDR3 size: 17 residues. With 2 bases clipped from V and 8 bases from J, the junction kept 9 bases outside the gene matches. CDR3 DNA: TGCGCCAGCAGCTTCCCCTCGACTAGCGGGGGGGCCTATGAGCAGTTCTTC. Amino acid sequence: CASSFPSTSGGAYEQFF.

The chain employs TRBV28 and TRBJ2-3, with D tentatively TRBD1 (6 bases). The CDR3 length is 16 residues. V lost 8 bases and J lost 0, with 18 bases in between. Germline V gene lookup returns CDR1 MDHEN and CDR2 SYDVKM. The CDR3 here is CASGGIGPTSTDTQYF. CDR3 nucleotide sequence: TGTGCCAGCGGGGGCATAGGACCTACTAGCACAGATACGCAGTATTTT.

The chain is built from TRBV7-8 and TRBJ2-2; the match to TRBD2 covers 14 bases. From germline, CDR1 is SGHVS and CDR2 FQNEAQ. The ends lost 5 bases at V and 6 bases at J; junction bases unmatched: 11. The length of the CDR3 is 18 residues. The CDR3 DNA reads as TGTGCCAGCAGCACGGGACTAGCGGGGGTTTCTTTAGCCGGGGAGCTGTTTTTT. Residues: CASSTGLAGVSLAGELFF.

The gene calls are TRBV7-3 and TRBJ2-5; 8 positions agree with TRBD1. Trimming cost V 5 bases and J 5 bases; bases outside gene matches: 7. The CDR3 runs 14 residues. Germline V gene data show CDR1 as SGHTA and CDR2 as FQGTGA. Here the CDR3 DNA reads TGTGCCAGCAGCCTGGACAGGGACGGGGAGACCCAGTACTTC. Translating gives CASSLDRDGETQYF.

The chain links TRBV5-6 to TRBJ1-5, with D maybe TRBD1 (5 bases). V was shortened by 0 bases and J by 0 bases, with 10 bases between the two germline ends. Germline V gene lookup returns CDR1 SGHDT and CDR2 YYEEEE. The CDR3 is made up of 16 amino acids. Here the CDR3 reads CASSLAQGGSNQPQHF. CDR3 bases: TGTGCCAGCAGCTTGGCTCAGGGCGGTAGCAATCAGCCCCAGCATTTT.

This chain connects TRBV21-1 to TRBJ2-4; TRBD2 is the table's D call, not checked against the DNA. TRBV21-1 is tagged as a pseudogene. The CDR3 totals 19 residues. In nucleotides, the CDR3 is TGTGCCAGCAGCATATCCGGGGGGCCAACCCAGCTAGCCAAAAACATTCAGTACTTC. Amino acids: CASSISGGPTQLAKNIQYF.

The V call is TRBV3-1 (or the pseudogene TRBV3-2), the J call TRBJ2-1, with 8 bases that match TRBD1. With 0 bases clipped from V and 1 base from J, the junction kept 8 bases outside the gene matches. The CDR3 has 18 amino acids. Germline V gives CDR1 LGHDT, CDR2 YNNKEL (reference sequence). This chain's CDR3 is CASSQDYGRGHSYNEQFF. The CDR3 nucleotides are TGTGCCAGCAGCCAAGATTATGGCAGGGGGCATTCCTACAATGAGCAGTTCTTC.

This rearrangement joins TRBV5-1 to TRBJ1-1; D is possibly TRBD1 (6 bases). V lost 1 base to trimming and J lost 2 bases, with 18 bases between them. CDR3 length: 17 amino acids. The V gene's germline CDR1 is SGHRS and CDR2 YFSETQ. The CDR3 bases are TGCGCCAGCAGCTTGAGTCGGCGGACAGTAGAAAACACTGAAGCTTTCTTT. It encodes CASSLSRRTVENTEAFF.

This chain's CDR3 is CAISEGQGAATNEKLFF. The DNA of the CDR3 is TGTGCCATCAGTGAGGGACAGGGGGCGGCAACTAATGAAAAACTGTTTTTT. This chain joins TRBV10-3 and TRBJ1-4; TRBD1 matches at 11 bases. The germline V gene encodes CDR1 ENHRY and CDR2 SYGVKD. The CDR3 consists of 17 residues. V was pared by 2 bases and J by 0 bases, with 2 bases of the junction left unmatched.

The chain couples TRBV7-2 to TRBJ1-1; D uncertain. Per the germline V gene, CDR1 is SGHTA and CDR2 is FQGNSA. Between the trimmed V and J ends, which lost 5 bases and 1 base, there was a span of 14 bases. The CDR3 has 15 residues. In DNA, the CDR3 is TGTGCCAGCAGCCTCCCCCCCCTAGGGAACACTGAAGCTTTCTTT. Its translation is CASSLPPLGNTEAFF.

The genes are TRBV9 and TRBJ2-3; a possible D gene is TRBD2 (7 bases). Germline CDR1 is SGDLS and CDR2 is YYNGEE. The CDR3 spans 14 residues. V lost 5 bases and J lost 3, with 13 bases in between. The CDR3 here is CASSGGAWTDTQYF. Here the CDR3 DNA reads TGTGCCAGCAGTGGGGGGGCTTGGACAGATACGCAGTATTTT.

This rearrangement joins TRBV4-2 to TRBJ2-7; possible D gene TRBD2, 6 bases. The CDR3 is 12 amino acids. Germline CDR1 reads LGHNA; CDR2 reads YNFKEQ. The ends were cut back, 4 bases at V and 9 bases at J, with 13 bases in the middle. CDR3 coding DNA: TGTGCCAGCAGCCTACGCCAGGGAGGGCAGTACTTC. As protein: CASSLRQGGQYF.

The chain couples TRBV29-1 to TRBJ1-1, with D unclear. The CDR3 totals 12 residues. Germline V gives CDR1 SQVTM, CDR2 ANQGSEA. With 5 bases removed from V and 7 bases from J, the gap between germline ends came to 14 bases. CDR3 in DNA: TGCAGCGTTCGGAGTGGAGCCTTTGAAGCTTTCTTT. As protein: CSVRSGAFEAFF.

The V call is TRBV6-5, the J call TRBJ1-4; TRBD1 is a possible D gene (6 bases). The CDR3 covers 13 residues. Germline V gene lookup returns CDR1 MNHEY and CDR2 SVGAGI. V was trimmed by 6 bases and J by 7 bases, leaving 12 bases between them. CDR3 DNA: TGTGCCAGCAGCCTAACAGGGTTTGAAAAACTGTTTTTT. Protein sequence: CASSLTGFEKLFF.

The rearrangement links TRBV18 to TRBJ2-3, with D unclear. Germline V lookup: CDR1 KGHSH, CDR2 LQKENI. V lost 0 bases, J lost 3 bases, and 10 bases lay in between. The CDR3 sequence is 15 residues long. CDR3 protein: CASSPPQRSTDTQYF. CDR3 DNA: TGTGCCAGCTCACCACCCCAGCGCTCGACAGATACGCAGTATTTT.

This clone was seen once. V usage is TRBV30 and J usage is TRBJ1-4; weak D call: TRBD1 (5 bases). Trimming left V 5 bases short and J 7 bases short, with 20 bases between. There are 15 residues in the CDR3. Germline loops: CDR1 GTSNPN, CDR2 SVGIG (reference sequence). CDR3 in amino acids: CAWGRLGDSGEKLFF. The CDR3 DNA reads as TGTGCCTGGGGACGCCTTGGGGACTCGGGTGAAAAACTGTTTTTT.

The chain couples TRBV2 to TRBJ1-6; 8 positions agree with TRBD1. This CDR3 has 14 residues. Per germline, CDR1 SNHLY and CDR2 FYNNEI. The trim removed 7 bases at V and 8 bases at J, leaving 7 bases unmatched. CDR3 residues: CASTGQGHDSPLHF. The CDR3 region has the DNA TGTGCCAGCACCGGACAGGGTCATGATTCACCCCTCCACTTT.

This chain uses TRBV25-1 with TRBJ2-7, with D unresolved. Germline lookup yields CDR1 MGHDK and CDR2 SYGVNS. CDR3 size: 12 residues. V was trimmed by 0 bases and J by 4 bases, leaving 4 bases between them. The CDR3 nucleotides are TGTGCCAGCAGTGAATATCGGTACGAGCAGTACTTC. Protein product: CASSEYRYEQYF.

This clone was seen a single time. The rearrangement uses TRBV2 and TRBJ2-3, with a weak D call TRBD1 (6 bases). The germline V gene encodes CDR1 SNHLY and CDR2 FYNNEI. The V end was cut by 7 bases, the J end by 3 bases, with 17 bases between. This CDR3 has 15 residues. CDR3 DNA sequence: TGTGCCAGCATTCAACAGGGTCTTGGGACAGATACGCAGTATTTT. Its protein is CASIQQGLGTDTQYF.